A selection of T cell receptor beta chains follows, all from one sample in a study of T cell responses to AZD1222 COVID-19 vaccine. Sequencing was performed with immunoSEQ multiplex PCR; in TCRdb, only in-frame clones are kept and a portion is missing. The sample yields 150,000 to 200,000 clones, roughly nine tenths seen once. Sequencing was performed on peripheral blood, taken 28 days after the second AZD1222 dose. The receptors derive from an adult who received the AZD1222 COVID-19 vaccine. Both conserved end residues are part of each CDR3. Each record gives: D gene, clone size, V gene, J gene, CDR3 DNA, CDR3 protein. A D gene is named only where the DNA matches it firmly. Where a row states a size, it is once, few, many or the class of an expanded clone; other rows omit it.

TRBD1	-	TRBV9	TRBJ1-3	TGTGCCAGCAGCGTAGGTGAGACAGGGGGCTTTGGAAACACCATATATTTT	CASSVGETGGFGNTIYF
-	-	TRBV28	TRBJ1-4	TGTGCCAGCAGCGTGGGGGCGTCGGGTGCTACTAATGAAAAACTGTTTTTT	CASSVGASGATNEKLFF
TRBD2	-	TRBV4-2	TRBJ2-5	TGTGCCAGCAGCCAAGGTGGGGACTACCGGAGGGAGACCCAGTACTTC	CASSQGGDYRRETQYF
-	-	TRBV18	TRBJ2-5	TGTGCCAGCTCACCAACCGCGGGCTACCAAGAGACCCAGTACTTC	CASSPTAGYQETQYF
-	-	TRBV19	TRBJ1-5	TGTGCCAGTAGTAGAGGGCAGTACAATCAGCCCCAGCATTTT	CASSRGQYNQPQHF
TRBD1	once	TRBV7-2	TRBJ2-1	TGTGCCAGCAGCCCGGGGACAGGGGTACGGGAGCAGTTCTTC	CASSPGTGVREQFF
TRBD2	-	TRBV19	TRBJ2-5	TGTGCCAGTAGTATGGCTAGCGGGAGGGAGACCCAGTACTTC	CASSMASGRETQYF
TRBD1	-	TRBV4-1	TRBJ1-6	TGCGCCAGCAGCCAAGATTTGGGGGGGACAGGGAATAATTCACCCCTCCACTTT	CASSQDLGGTGNNSPLHF
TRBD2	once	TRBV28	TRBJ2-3	TGTGCCAGCAGTTTACTAGCGGGGGGCTCAGATACGCAGTATTTT	CASSLLAGGSDTQYF
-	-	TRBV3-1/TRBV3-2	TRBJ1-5	TGTGCCAGCAGCGTCGTCATGACAGGCTGGGGAGGGCAGCCCCAGCATTTT	CASSVVMTGWGGQPQHF
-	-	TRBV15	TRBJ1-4	TGTGCCACCAGCAGAGGCTGGACAGCAACTAATGAAAAACTGTTTTTT	CATSRGWTATNEKLFF
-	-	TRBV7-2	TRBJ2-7	TGTGCCAGCAGGGCGATTGGGACACGTACCTACGAGCAGTACTTC	CASRAIGTRTYEQYF
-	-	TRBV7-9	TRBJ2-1	TGTGCCAGCAGCACCCGCTTCGATGAGCAGTTCTTC	CASSTRFDEQFF
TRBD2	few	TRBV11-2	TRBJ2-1	TGTGCCAGCAGCCTGGGACTAGCGGGGAACAATGAGCAGTTCTTC	CASSLGLAGNNEQFF
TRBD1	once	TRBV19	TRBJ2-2	TGTGCCAGTAGCTCTTTTCCGGGACAGAGCCTGACCGGGGAGCTGTTTTTT	CASSSFPGQSLTGELFF
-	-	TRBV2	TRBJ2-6	TGTGCCAGCAGTGAACGGCGCTCTGGGGCCAACGTCCTGACTTTC	CASSERRSGANVLTF
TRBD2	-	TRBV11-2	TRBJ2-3	TGTGCCAGCAGTTCCGGGACTAGCGGGACCTTTAGCACAGATACGCAGTATTTT	CASSSGTSGTFSTDTQYF
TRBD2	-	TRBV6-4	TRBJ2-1	TGTGCCAGCAGTGCCAGCGGGGGGTCCTACAATGAGCAGTTCTTC	CASSASGGSYNEQFF
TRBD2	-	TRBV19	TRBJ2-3	TGTGCCAGTAGTTCCCGGACTAGCGGGAACACAGATACGCAGTATTTT	CASSSRTSGNTDTQYF
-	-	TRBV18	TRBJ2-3	TGTGCCAGCTCACCACACAGTACAGATACGCAGTATTTT	CASSPHSTDTQYF
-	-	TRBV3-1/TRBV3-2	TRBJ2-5	TGTGCCAGCAGCCAATCACGCGGGGAACAAGATTTTAGGACCCAGTACTTC	CASSQSRGEQDFRTQYF
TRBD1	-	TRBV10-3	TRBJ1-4	TGTGCCATCAGTGCGGCAGGGGGGGTCTCGGAAAAACTGTTTTTT	CAISAAGGVSEKLFF
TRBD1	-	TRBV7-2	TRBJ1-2	TGTGCCAGCAGCGCAGTACAGGGGTATGGCTACACCTTC	CASSAVQGYGYTF
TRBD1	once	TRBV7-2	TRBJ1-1	TGTGCCAGCAGCTGGCCCCGCAGGACAGGGAACACTGAAGCTTTCTTT	CASSWPRRTGNTEAFF
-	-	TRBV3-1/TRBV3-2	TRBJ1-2	TGTGCCAGCAGCCCCAGAGACACCGTCTTGGATGGCTACACCTTC	CASSPRDTVLDGYTF
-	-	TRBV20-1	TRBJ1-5	TGCAGTGCTAGTACTAGATACGAGCCCCAGCATTTT	CSASTRYEPQHF
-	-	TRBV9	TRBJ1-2	TGTGCCAGCAGCGCTCATTCGGGGCATAGGATCAACTATGGCTACACCTTC	CASSAHSGHRINYGYTF
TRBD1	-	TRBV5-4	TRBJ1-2	TGTGCCAGCAGCTTCAGGGGGGGAGGCTACACCTTC	CASSFRGGGYTF
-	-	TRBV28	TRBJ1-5	TGTGCCAGCAGTTTAGGGCCCGTGAATCAGCCCCAGCATTTT	CASSLGPVNQPQHF
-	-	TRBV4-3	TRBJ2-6	TGCGCCAGCAGCCAAGATAAACAGAGGGCCGCGGTAGGGGCCAACGTCCTGACTTTC	CASSQDKQRAAVGANVLTF
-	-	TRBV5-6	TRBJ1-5	TGTGCCAGCAGCTTACACGGTATGAATCAGCCCCAGCATTTT	CASSLHGMNQPQHF
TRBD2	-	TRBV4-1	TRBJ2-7	TGCGCCAGCAGCCAAGTGGGGGGGTCCAGGGAGCAGTACTTC	CASSQVGGSREQYF
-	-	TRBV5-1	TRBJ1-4	TGCGCCAGCCGGCTGGCAACTAATGAAAAACTGTTTTTT	CASRLATNEKLFF
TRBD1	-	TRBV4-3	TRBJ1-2	TGCGCCAGCAGCCAAGCGGACAGGGAATGGAGCTATGGCTACACCTTC	CASSQADREWSYGYTF
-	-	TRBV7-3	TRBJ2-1	TGTGCCAGCAGCTTAGGGGTCAGCAATGAGCAGTTCTTC	CASSLGVSNEQFF
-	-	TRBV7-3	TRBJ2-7	TGTGCCAGCAGCTCTAACAGTGGGCAGGGAAACTCCTACGAGCAGTACTTC	CASSSNSGQGNSYEQYF